The rows below give T cell receptor beta chains drawn from one sample of a study of T cells in Graves' hyperthyroidism and ophthalmopathy. TCRdb called the multiplex PCR reads again in MiXCR, with one record for every CDR3 protein. This sample has hundreds of thousands of distinct CDR3 sequences, with approximately 15% found just once. The sequencing sample was made of blood. The receptors derive from a woman aged 18-29 years with Graves' hyperthyroidism. Both conserved end residues are part of each CDR3. D genes are given only for firm matches. Part of the rows lack a size; the others show once, few, many or a class for expanded clones.

j_call: TRBJ1-2
d_call: -
v_call: TRBV7-9
clone_size: many
cdr3_aa: CASSLGQSYGYTF
cdr3_nt: TGTGCCAGCAGTCTCGGACAGAGCTATGGCTACACCTTC

j_call: TRBJ2-1
d_call: -
v_call: TRBV4-2
clone_size: few
cdr3_aa: CASSQDSVGSYNEQFF
cdr3_nt: TGTGCCAGCAGCCAAGATTCGGTTGGTTCCTACAATGAGCAGTTCTTC

j_call: TRBJ1-1
d_call: -
v_call: TRBV3-1
clone_size: many
cdr3_aa: CASSPQGQVNTEAFF
cdr3_nt: TGTGCCAGCAGCCCTCAGGGCCAAGTGAACACTGAAGCTTTCTTT

j_call: TRBJ2-1
d_call: -
v_call: TRBV12-3/TRBV12-4
clone_size: few
cdr3_aa: CASSIRKGTYNEQFF
cdr3_nt: TGTGCCAGCAGTATTCGGAAGGGCACCTACAATGAGCAGTTCTTC

j_call: TRBJ2-1
d_call: TRBD2
v_call: TRBV20-1
clone_size: many
cdr3_aa: CSARPLAGGLTNEQFF
cdr3_nt: TGCAGTGCTAGACCGCTAGCGGGAGGGCTAACCAATGAGCAGTTCTTC

j_call: TRBJ1-2
d_call: -
v_call: TRBV9
clone_size: few
cdr3_aa: CASSVEAGNLYGYTF
cdr3_nt: TGTGCCAGCAGCGTAGAGGCCGGTAACCTCTATGGCTACACCTTC

j_call: TRBJ2-7
d_call: -
v_call: TRBV29-1
clone_size: -
cdr3_aa: CSVEEGALSSYEQYF
cdr3_nt: TGCAGCGTTGAAGAAGGGGCCCTGAGCTCCTACGAGCAGTACTTC

j_call: TRBJ2-1
d_call: -
v_call: TRBV29-1
clone_size: many
cdr3_aa: CSVDPGNEQFF
cdr3_nt: TGCAGCGTTGATCCTGGGAATGAGCAGTTCTTC

j_call: TRBJ2-1
d_call: -
v_call: TRBV11-2
clone_size: many
cdr3_aa: CASSNPRDSVYEQFF
cdr3_nt: TGTGCCAGCAGTAATCCCCGGGACTCGGTGTATGAGCAGTTCTTC

j_call: TRBJ2-7
d_call: TRBD2
v_call: TRBV6-1
clone_size: -
cdr3_aa: CASSPKGLAGALGPYF
cdr3_nt: TGTGCCAGCAGCCCCAAAGGACTAGCGGGAGCCCTAGGGCCGTACTTC

j_call: TRBJ2-1
d_call: TRBD2
v_call: TRBV7-2
clone_size: many
cdr3_aa: CASSLKDAGGPLNEQFF
cdr3_nt: TGTGCCAGCAGCTTAAAGGATGCGGGAGGGCCCCTCAATGAGCAGTTCTTC

j_call: TRBJ2-3
d_call: -
v_call: TRBV11-2
clone_size: many
cdr3_aa: CASSLGAPDTQYF
cdr3_nt: TGTGCCAGCAGCTTAGGGGCACCTGATACGCAGTATTTT

j_call: TRBJ2-2
d_call: -
v_call: TRBV28
clone_size: many
cdr3_aa: CASRTSMSANTGELFF
cdr3_nt: TGTGCCAGCAGAACTAGTATGTCGGCGAACACCGGGGAGCTGTTTTTT

j_call: TRBJ2-4
d_call: -
v_call: TRBV15
clone_size: -
cdr3_aa: CATRGGALAKNIQYF
cdr3_nt: TGTGCCACCAGAGGAGGCGCCTTAGCCAAAAACATTCAGTACTTC

j_call: TRBJ2-1
d_call: -
v_call: TRBV5-6
clone_size: -
cdr3_aa: CASSFPSNEQFF
cdr3_nt: TGTGCCAGCAGCTTTCCTAGCAATGAGCAGTTCTTC

j_call: TRBJ2-1
d_call: -
v_call: TRBV6-2/TRBV6-3
clone_size: many
cdr3_aa: CASSPPGLGGDEQFF
cdr3_nt: TGTGCCAGCAGTCCCCCGGGACTAGGGGGCGATGAGCAGTTCTTC

j_call: TRBJ2-2
d_call: TRBD2
v_call: TRBV18
clone_size: many
cdr3_aa: CASSPRTSGNTGELFF
cdr3_nt: TGTGCCAGCTCACCACGAACTAGCGGGAACACCGGGGAGCTGTTTTTT

j_call: TRBJ2-3
d_call: TRBD2
v_call: TRBV7-3
clone_size: many
cdr3_aa: CASSFGTSGRDTQYF
cdr3_nt: TGTGCCAGCAGCTTCGGGACTAGCGGGAGGGATACGCAGTATTTT

j_call: TRBJ2-7
d_call: -
v_call: TRBV30
clone_size: many
cdr3_aa: CAWGRVGEQYF
cdr3_nt: TGTGCCTGGGGGCGGGTAGGAGAGCAGTACTTC

j_call: TRBJ1-1
d_call: -
v_call: TRBV7-9
clone_size: few
cdr3_aa: CASSFPLLYGTEAFF
cdr3_nt: TGTGCCAGCAGCTTCCCCCTGTTATACGGCACTGAAGCTTTCTTT

j_call: TRBJ1-3
d_call: -
v_call: TRBV25-1
clone_size: -
cdr3_aa: CASSVRGDTIYF
cdr3_nt: TGTGCCAGCAGTGTACGGGGAGACACCATATATTTT

j_call: TRBJ1-5
d_call: -
v_call: TRBV15
clone_size: -
cdr3_aa: CATSARSEQDQHF
cdr3_nt: TGTGCCACCAGCGCACGGTCGGAGCAGGACCAGCATTTT

j_call: TRBJ1-2
d_call: TRBD1
v_call: TRBV19
clone_size: -
cdr3_aa: CASSIGYRGRAYGYTF
cdr3_nt: TGTGCCAGTAGTATCGGATACAGGGGGCGCGCCTATGGCTACACCTTC

j_call: TRBJ2-5
d_call: -
v_call: TRBV30
clone_size: few
cdr3_aa: CAWTGAFQETQYF
cdr3_nt: TGTGCCTGGACGGGGGCGTTCCAAGAGACCCAGTACTTC

j_call: TRBJ2-2
d_call: TRBD2
v_call: TRBV7-9
clone_size: -
cdr3_aa: CASATGLAGDVSTGELFF
cdr3_nt: TGTGCCAGCGCCACGGGGCTAGCGGGAGATGTGTCCACCGGGGAGCTGTTTTTT

j_call: TRBJ2-5
d_call: -
v_call: TRBV28
clone_size: many
cdr3_aa: CASSSIAGTETQYF
cdr3_nt: TGTGCCAGCAGTTCGATCGCGGGGACAGAGACCCAGTACTTC

j_call: TRBJ2-2
d_call: TRBD1
v_call: TRBV7-9
clone_size: many
cdr3_aa: CASRRQGDTGELFF
cdr3_nt: TGTGCCAGCAGACGACAGGGAGACACCGGGGAGCTGTTTTTT

j_call: TRBJ2-1
d_call: -
v_call: TRBV7-9
clone_size: -
cdr3_aa: CASSLAGGLLSYNEQFF
cdr3_nt: TGTGCCAGCAGCTTAGCCGGGGGGCTCCTCTCCTACAATGAGCAGTTCTTC

j_call: TRBJ1-1
d_call: -
v_call: TRBV4-1
clone_size: few
cdr3_aa: CASSQVWGGPAFF
cdr3_nt: TGCGCCAGCAGCCAAGTTTGGGGGGGGCCGGCTTTCTTT

j_call: TRBJ2-3
d_call: -
v_call: TRBV11-3
clone_size: few
cdr3_aa: CASSLVRGGTDTQYF
cdr3_nt: TGTGCCAGCAGCTTAGTGAGGGGAGGCACAGATACGCAGTATTTT

j_call: TRBJ2-5
d_call: -
v_call: TRBV3-1
clone_size: -
cdr3_aa: CASSQVVETQYF
cdr3_nt: TGTGCCAGCAGCCAAGTAGTAGAGACCCAGTACTTC

j_call: TRBJ1-2
d_call: -
v_call: TRBV6-2/TRBV6-3
clone_size: few
cdr3_aa: CASSWALRRPNYGYTF
cdr3_nt: TGTGCCAGCAGTTGGGCTCTCAGGAGACCTAACTATGGCTACACCTTC

j_call: TRBJ2-5
d_call: -
v_call: TRBV2
clone_size: few
cdr3_aa: CASSAGQTSNF
cdr3_nt: TGTGCCAGCAGTGCCGGACAGACCTCCAACTTC

j_call: TRBJ1-2
d_call: -
v_call: TRBV29-1
clone_size: -
cdr3_aa: CSVGGSYGYTF
cdr3_nt: TGCAGCGTTGGAGGCAGCTATGGCTACACCTTC

j_call: TRBJ2-2
d_call: TRBD1
v_call: TRBV6-5
clone_size: many
cdr3_aa: CASSYDRGNTGELFF
cdr3_nt: TGTGCCAGCAGTTACGACAGGGGGAATACCGGGGAGCTGTTTTTT

j_call: TRBJ2-1
d_call: TRBD2
v_call: TRBV12-3/TRBV12-4
clone_size: many
cdr3_aa: CASSLTSGRWNEQFF
cdr3_nt: TGTGCCAGCAGCTTGACTAGCGGGAGGTGGAATGAGCAGTTCTTC

j_call: TRBJ1-1
d_call: -
v_call: TRBV20-1
clone_size: -
cdr3_aa: CSARYLNTEAFF
cdr3_nt: TGCAGTGCTAGATACCTGAACACTGAAGCTTTCTTT

j_call: TRBJ2-7
d_call: TRBD2
v_call: TRBV2
clone_size: many
cdr3_aa: CASSPTSGGYEQYF
cdr3_nt: TGTGCCAGCAGTCCGACTAGCGGTGGTTACGAGCAGTACTTC

j_call: TRBJ1-2
d_call: -
v_call: TRBV3-1
clone_size: many
cdr3_aa: CASSRGQTYGYTF
cdr3_nt: TGTGCCAGCAGCCGAGGACAGACCTATGGCTACACCTTC

j_call: TRBJ2-1
d_call: -
v_call: TRBV13
clone_size: many
cdr3_aa: CASSLALRGMYNEQFF
cdr3_nt: TGTGCCAGCAGCTTAGCTCTCCGAGGGATGTACAATGAGCAGTTCTTC

j_call: TRBJ2-3
d_call: TRBD1
v_call: TRBV7-4
clone_size: few
cdr3_aa: CATSRGQGPTDTQYF
cdr3_nt: TGTGCCACCAGCAGGGGACAGGGGCCCACAGATACGCAGTATTTT

j_call: TRBJ1-2
d_call: -
v_call: TRBV4-3
clone_size: few
cdr3_aa: CASSSDVINYGYTF
cdr3_nt: TGCGCCAGCAGCTCCGACGTCATTAACTATGGCTACACCTTC

j_call: TRBJ2-7
d_call: -
v_call: TRBV12-3/TRBV12-4
clone_size: many
cdr3_aa: CASSLQDPLEQYF
cdr3_nt: TGTGCCAGCAGTTTGCAGGACCCCCTCGAGCAGTACTTC

j_call: TRBJ1-2
d_call: -
v_call: TRBV6-1
clone_size: many
cdr3_aa: CASSHRREFYYGYTF
cdr3_nt: TGTGCCAGCAGTCACCGGAGGGAGTTCTACTATGGCTACACCTTC

j_call: TRBJ2-3
d_call: -
v_call: TRBV3-1
clone_size: many
cdr3_aa: CASSQDPERNRATDTQYF
cdr3_nt: TGTGCCAGCAGCCAAGATCCGGAGCGCAACAGGGCAACAGATACGCAGTATTTT

j_call: TRBJ2-2
d_call: -
v_call: TRBV20-1
clone_size: -
cdr3_aa: CSVRGNTGELFF
cdr3_nt: TGCAGTGTTCGTGGGAACACCGGGGAGCTGTTTTTT

j_call: TRBJ2-7
d_call: TRBD2
v_call: TRBV10-3
clone_size: few
cdr3_aa: CAISESMGLAGGRYEQYF
cdr3_nt: TGTGCCATCAGTGAGTCGATGGGACTAGCGGGAGGTCGCTACGAGCAGTACTTC

j_call: TRBJ1-1
d_call: -
v_call: TRBV29-1
clone_size: -
cdr3_aa: CSVLSGNTEAFF
cdr3_nt: TGCAGCGTCCTTAGTGGGAACACTGAAGCTTTCTTT

j_call: TRBJ2-5
d_call: -
v_call: TRBV20-1
clone_size: many
cdr3_aa: CSASRTNQETQYF
cdr3_nt: TGCAGTGCTAGCCGGACCAACCAAGAGACCCAGTACTTC

j_call: TRBJ2-3
d_call: TRBD2
v_call: TRBV28
clone_size: many
cdr3_aa: CASTLAGVSDTQYF
cdr3_nt: TGTGCCAGCACGCTAGCGGGAGTATCAGATACGCAGTATTTT

j_call: TRBJ1-6
d_call: -
v_call: TRBV2
clone_size: -
cdr3_aa: CASSDGIKGSPLHF
cdr3_nt: TGTGCCAGCAGTGACGGGATCAAGGGTTCACCCCTCCACTTT

j_call: TRBJ2-3
d_call: -
v_call: TRBV29-1
clone_size: -
cdr3_aa: CSVGSQTATDTQYF
cdr3_nt: TGCAGCGTTGGTAGTCAAACGGCAACAGATACGCAGTATTTT

j_call: TRBJ2-5
d_call: TRBD2
v_call: TRBV7-2
clone_size: many
cdr3_aa: CATTASGSYETQYF
cdr3_nt: TGTGCCACCACCGCAAGCGGGAGTTATGAGACCCAGTACTTC

j_call: TRBJ1-1
d_call: TRBD1
v_call: TRBV5-1
clone_size: many
cdr3_aa: CASSPLDRAEPFF
cdr3_nt: TGCGCCAGCAGCCCACTCGACAGGGCCGAACCTTTCTTT

j_call: TRBJ1-5
d_call: -
v_call: TRBV18
clone_size: few
cdr3_aa: CASSPLGGVDQPQHF
cdr3_nt: TGTGCCAGCTCCCCCCTTGGAGGGGTTGATCAGCCCCAGCATTTT

j_call: TRBJ2-7
d_call: TRBD2
v_call: TRBV5-1
clone_size: many
cdr3_aa: CASSRQIAGYSYEQYF
cdr3_nt: TGCGCCAGCAGCCGCCAGATAGCGGGTTACTCCTACGAGCAGTACTTC

j_call: TRBJ2-7
d_call: -
v_call: TRBV6-2/TRBV6-3
clone_size: -
cdr3_aa: CANLDGSSYEQYF
cdr3_nt: TGTGCCAACCTGGACGGGAGCTCCTACGAGCAGTACTTC

j_call: TRBJ1-5
d_call: -
v_call: TRBV28
clone_size: many
cdr3_aa: CASRLGGGNQPQHF
cdr3_nt: TGTGCCAGCAGACTTGGAGGGGGTAATCAGCCCCAGCATTTT

j_call: TRBJ2-7
d_call: TRBD2
v_call: TRBV2
clone_size: many
cdr3_aa: CASRGGTTYEQYF
cdr3_nt: TGTGCCAGCCGCGGGGGGACCACCTACGAACAGTACTTC

j_call: TRBJ2-7
d_call: -
v_call: TRBV11-2
clone_size: many
cdr3_aa: CASSLPAGDEQYF
cdr3_nt: TGTGCCAGCAGCTTACCGGCAGGGGACGAGCAGTACTTC